This T cell receptor (beta chain) was identified in a study of cytomegalovirus exposure and HLA in healthy donors. Study results and caveats: Later findings reportedly placed an Asian-associated ancestry cluster below the roughly 700-donor mean for N-insertions. Published work reported that the classifier diagnosed cytomegalovirus status with high specificity and sensitivity.

CDR3 length: 13 residues. Germline CDR1 GTSNPN, CDR2 SVGIG (reference sequence). V lost 6 bases and J lost 10, with 21 bases in between. Turning to this clone: Its antigen remains unidentified.

PCR primers comprised 60 Vbeta and 13 Jbeta primers. TCRdb's copy holds only in-frame clones and misses some; the assay was immunoSEQ multiplex PCR. In the table there are approximately 210,000 clones, roughly four fifths of which are singletons. This receptor was taken from a woman aged 50 to 60 in good health and CMV-seropositive. The V call is TRBV30, the J call TRBJ1-1; D is perhaps TRBD1 (5 bases). The source material was PBMCs. DNA for the CDR3: TGTGCCTGCCCGGAGGGAGGGGAGAGGGCAGCTTTCTTT. Protein sequence: CACPEGGERAAFF.